This TCR beta chain comes out of a study of control samples from healthy donors and cancer patients. The assay was immunoSEQ multiplex PCR, and TCRdb's table has in-frame clones only and misses some. This table has approximately 46,000 clones, around 94% appearing once. V shed 3 bases and J shed 2 bases, with 12 bases lying between them. The CDR3 length is 15 residues. CDR1 KGHSH and CDR2 LQKENI come from the germline V gene. The sample comprised PBMCs. V and J are TRBV18 and TRBJ2-3, with unresolved D. The receptor comes from a man aged 30 to 39 with colorectal cancer. Here the CDR3 DNA reads TGTGCCAGCTCACCTAACCCCAGCTCCACAGATACGCAGTATTTT. Translated: CASSPNPSSTDTQYF.